The next 22 T cell receptor beta chains were all read from a single sample in a study of shared clonotypes between healthy human individuals. TCRdb keeps only in-frame clones here, not all; method: immunoSEQ multiplex PCR. The sample lists 600,000 to 800,000 clones, 72% occurring once. The sequenced sample consisted of memory CD4+ T cells sorted from blood. Regarding subset: CD45RA-negative fraction. The receptors here all came from a woman aged 25 to 39 in good health.

This clone was counted many times. The genes are TRBV9 and TRBJ2-5; D might be TRBD1 (5 bases). The CDR3 is 14 amino acids. V lost 1 base, J lost 3 bases, and 10 bases lay in between. In germline, CDR1 is SGDLS, CDR2 YYNGEE. CDR3 coding DNA: TGTGCCAGCAGCGTACAAGACAGTGAAGAGACCCAGTACTTC. It codes for CASSVQDSEETQYF. Variable domain in full (rest from reference TRBV9 and TRBJ2-5): DSGVTQTPKHLITATGQRVTLRCSPRSGDLSVYWYQQSLDQGLQFLIQYYNGEERAKGNILERFSAQQFPDLHSELNLSSLELGDSALYFCASSVQDSEETQYFGPGTRLLVL.

This CDR3 is CASSPLWGRGEQYF. In DNA, the CDR3 is TGTGCCAGCAGTCCCCTCTGGGGCCGTGGGGAGCAGTACTTC. The rearrangement links TRBV28 to TRBJ2-7; D is possibly TRBD1 (5 bases). Germline assignment: CDR1 MDHEN and CDR2 SYDVKM. The V end was cut by 5 bases, the J end by 7 bases, with 18 bases between. The CDR3 is 14 residues long.

The chain carries TRBV7-9 and TRBJ2-3; the match to TRBD2 covers 9 bases. Germline CDR1 is SEHNR and CDR2 is FQNEAQ (reference sequence). V lost 10 bases to trimming and J lost 2 bases; unmatched junction nucleotides: 4. The CDR3 runs to 13 residues. DNA of the CDR3: TGTGCCACTCTAGCGGGGAACACAGATACGCAGTATTTT. Amino acid sequence: CATLAGNTDTQYF.

The genes are TRBV2 and TRBJ2-4; unclear D gene. Germline CDR1 reads SNHLY; CDR2 reads FYNNEI. V gave up 7 bases and J gave up 0 bases, with 13 bases separating them. The CDR3 consists of 15 residues. In DNA, the CDR3 is TGTGCCAGCAAGAAGGGCAACGGAGCCAAAAACATTCAGTACTTC. Encoded protein: CASKKGNGAKNIQYF. Full variable domain (missing parts from reference TRBV2 and TRBJ2-4): EPEVTQTPSHQVTQMGQEVILRCVPISNHLYFYWYRQILGQKVEFLVSFYNNEISEKSEIFDDQFSVERPDGSNFTLKIRSTKLEDSAMYFCASKKGNGAKNIQYFGAGTRLSVL.

The genes are TRBV7-2 and TRBJ2-2; 7 bases align to TRBD2. The CDR3 is 15 residues long. Germline V gene lookup returns CDR1 SGHTA and CDR2 FQGNSA. The ends lost 0 bases at V and 6 bases at J; junction bases unmatched: 4. CDR3 DNA: TGTGCCAGCAGCTTAGCAGGGAGGGCCGCCGGGGAGCTGTTTTTT. It specifies CASSLAGRAAGELFF.

The chain recombines TRBV4-1 with TRBJ2-1; D possibly corresponds to TRBD1 (6 bases). This CDR3 contains 13 residues. Trimming took 9 bases from V and 0 from J, leaving 9 bases between them. Germline V CDR1 and CDR2: MGHRA, YSYEKL. CDR3 region: CASNRASYNEQFF. In DNA, the CDR3 is TGCGCCAGTAACAGGGCCTCCTACAATGAGCAGTTCTTC.

This clone was picked up a small number of times. The CDR3 sequence: CASSPGTGGYTDTQYF. The CDR3 coding sequence is TGTGCCAGCAGCCCAGGGACAGGGGGTTACACAGATACGCAGTATTTT. The chain carries TRBV11-3 and TRBJ2-3, with 11 bases identical to TRBD1. The CDR3 extends over 16 amino acids. The trim removed 5 bases at V and 2 bases at J, leaving 6 bases unmatched. Germline V gene lookup returns CDR1 SGHNT and CDR2 YENEEA.

This chain connects TRBV18 to TRBJ2-3; 12 bases are shared with TRBD2. After removal of 3 bases from V and 5 bases from J, the junction contained 3 bases not matched to a gene. The germline gives CDR1 KGHSH, CDR2 LQKENI. The CDR3 is 15 amino acids. CDR3 bases: TGTGCCAGCTCACCTCTAGCGGGAGGGAGAGATACGCAGTATTTT. Encoded protein: CASSPLAGGRDTQYF.

This clone showed up just once. The chain uses TRBV6-6 and TRBJ1-1, with 7 bases fitting TRBD1. The germline CDR1 and CDR2 sequences are MNHNY and SVGAGI (reference sequence). This CDR3 has 15 residues. Unmatched junction bases numbered 5, after V lost 2 bases and J lost 2 bases. The DNA for the CDR3 is TGTGCCAGCAGTTACCCTAGGACAGGTAACACTGAAGCTTTCTTT. It translates to CASSYPRTGNTEAFF.

A single count supports this clone. The rearrangement uses TRBV28 and TRBJ1-5, with D unresolved. V was pared by 5 bases and J by 7 bases, with 9 bases between. Germline V gives CDR1 MDHEN, CDR2 SYDVKM. The CDR3 length is 12 residues. In DNA, the CDR3 is TGTGCCAGCAGTGGAGGGCTGCAGCCCCAGCATTTT. It specifies CASSGGLQPQHF.

This chain connects TRBV28 to TRBJ2-6, with D perhaps TRBD1 (6 bases). Deletions cut 7 bases from V and 4 bases from J, with 17 bases between. Germline V gene data show CDR1 as MDHEN and CDR2 as SYDVKM. The CDR3 covers 16 residues. In DNA, the CDR3 is TGTGCCAGCATCCCCTCAGGGGCTCTCGGGGCCAACGTCCTGACTTTC. It translates to CASIPSGALGANVLTF.

The rearrangement links TRBV2 to TRBJ2-5; the match to TRBD1 covers 8 bases. Germline CDR1 and CDR2: SNHLY and FYNNEI. The trim removed 2 bases at V and 3 bases at J, leaving 2 bases unmatched. The CDR3 extends over 14 amino acids. In DNA, the CDR3 is TGTGCCAGCAGTGAATTGGACAGGGAAGAGACCCAGTACTTC. Protein: CASSELDREETQYF.

The table lists this clone with a few counts. The V and J genes are TRBV4-1 and TRBJ1-2; D remains ambiguous. CDR1 and CDR2 (germline): MGHRA, YSYEKL. Trimming cost V 0 bases and J 4 bases, with 6 bases left between them. The CDR3 is 13 amino acids. The CDR3 loop is CASSQDARYGYTF. As DNA, the CDR3 is TGCGCCAGCAGCCAAGATGCCCGCTATGGCTACACCTTC.

J is TRBJ2-3 and V is TRBV6-5; D is perhaps TRBD2 (6 bases). The CDR3 runs 16 residues. Trimming took 4 bases from V and 1 from J, leaving 15 bases between them. Germline V gene lookup returns CDR1 MNHEY and CDR2 SVGAGI. In nucleotides, the CDR3 is TGTGCCAGCAGTTTCATATGGTCGGGAGGCACAGATACGCAGTATTTT. This translates into CASSFIWSGGTDTQYF.

The rearrangement uses TRBV21-1 and TRBJ1-5; TRBD1, as called in the table, went unchecked against the DNA. TRBV21-1 is described as a pseudogene. This CDR3 spans 15 amino acids. CDR3 nucleotide sequence: TGTGCCAGCAGCAAAGAGATGACAGGGACTCAGCCCCAGCATTTT. Residues: CASSKEMTGTQPQHF.

The V and J genes are TRBV19 and TRBJ1-4; TRBD1 is a possible D gene (6 bases). CDR3 length: 13 amino acids. V was shortened by 11 bases and J by 3 bases, with 13 bases between the two germline ends. CDR1 and CDR2 (germline): LNHDA, SQIVND (reference sequence). As DNA, the CDR3 is TGTGCCGGCAGGGGAAGTCCTAATGAAAAACTGTTTTTT. Encoded protein: CAGRGSPNEKLFF. Full variable domain (rest looked up from reference TRBV19 and TRBJ1-4): DGGITQSPKYLFRKEGQNVTLSCEQNLNHDAMYWYRQDPGQGLRLIYYSQIVNDFQKGDIAEGYSVSREKKESFPLTVTSAQKNPTAFYLCAGRGSPNEKLFFGSGTQLSVL.

This chain links TRBV5-1 with TRBJ2-2; D is perhaps TRBD2 (6 bases). CDR3 length: 16 amino acids. Trimming left V 4 bases short and J 0 bases short, with 13 bases between. Germline V gives CDR1 SGHRS, CDR2 YFSETQ. CDR3: CASSRDSVANTGELFF. For the CDR3, the DNA is TGCGCCAGCAGCCGGGACTCCGTCGCGAACACCGGGGAGCTGTTTTTT.

The chain couples TRBV7-9 to TRBJ1-5; D is possibly TRBD1 (6 bases). CDR1 SEHNR and CDR2 FQNEAQ come from the germline V gene (reference sequence). V shed 0 bases and J shed 3 bases, with 9 bases lying between them. CDR3 length equals 15 residues. This chain's CDR3 is CASSLADSPNQPQHF. The CDR3 nucleotides read TGTGCCAGCAGCTTAGCGGACAGCCCCAATCAGCCCCAGCATTTT.

This sequence joins TRBV10-3 and TRBJ2-7; D not certain. Germline CDR1 ENHRY, CDR2 SYGVKD. The length of the CDR3 is 11 residues. V was trimmed by 6 bases and J by 2 bases, leaving 5 bases between them. Written as DNA, the CDR3 is TGTGCCATCAGCAATGCCTACGAGCAGTACTTC. Amino acid sequence: CAISNAYEQYF.

This clone was detected only once. Different DNA sequences within this sample yield the same CDR3. The chain uses TRBV28 and TRBJ2-7; the match to TRBD2 covers 13 bases. Germline-derived CDR1 and CDR2 are MDHEN and SYDVKM. The V segment lost 4 bases and the J segment 2 bases; nucleotides outside the gene matches: 5. The CDR3 consists of 16 residues. Here the CDR3 reads CASSSWTSGSPYEQYF. CDR3 in DNA: TGTGCCAGCAGTTCCTGGACTAGCGGGAGCCCCTACGAGCAGTACTTC.

CDR3 in DNA: TGTGCCAGCAGCTCACATAGCGGCTCCTACGAGCAGTACTTC. This sequence encodes CASSSHSGSYEQYF. The gene calls are TRBV7-2 and TRBJ2-7, with D perhaps matching TRBD2 (6 bases). The CDR3 has 14 residues. Germline V gene data show CDR1 as SGHTA and CDR2 as FQGNSA. V lost 4 bases and J lost 0, with 10 bases in between. Based on the CDR3 plus reference TRBV7-2 and TRBJ2-7, the full variable domain is GAGVSQSPSNKVTEKGKDVELRCDPISGHTALYWYRQSLGQGLEFLIYFQGNSAPDKSGLPSDRFSAERTGGSVSTLTIQRTQQEDSAVYLCASSSHSGSYEQYFGPGTRLTVT.

The V and J genes are TRBV21-1 and TRBJ2-7; TRBD2, as called in the table, went unchecked against the DNA. TRBV21-1 is recorded as a pseudogene. The CDR3 totals 16 residues. This CDR3 is CASSKRLRVHSYEQYF. Here the CDR3 DNA reads TGTGCCAGCAGCAAAAGGCTACGGGTACACTCCTACGAGCAGTACTTC.